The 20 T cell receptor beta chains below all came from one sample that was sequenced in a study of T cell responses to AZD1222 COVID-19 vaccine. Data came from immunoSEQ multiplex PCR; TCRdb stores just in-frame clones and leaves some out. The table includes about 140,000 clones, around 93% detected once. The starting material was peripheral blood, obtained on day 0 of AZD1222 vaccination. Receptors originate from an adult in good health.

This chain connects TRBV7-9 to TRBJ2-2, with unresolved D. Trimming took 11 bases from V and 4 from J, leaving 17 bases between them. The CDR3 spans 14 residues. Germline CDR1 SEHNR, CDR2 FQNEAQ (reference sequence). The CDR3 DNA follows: TGTGCCGGCTGGGCAAGGGTGTCCACCGGGGAGCTGTTTTTT. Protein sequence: CAGWARVSTGELFF.

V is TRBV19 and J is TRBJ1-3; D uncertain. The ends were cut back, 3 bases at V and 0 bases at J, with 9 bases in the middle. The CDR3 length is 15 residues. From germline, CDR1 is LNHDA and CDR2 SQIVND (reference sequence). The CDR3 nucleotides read TGTGCCAGTAGTATTTTGTCAACCTCTGGAAACACCATATATTTT. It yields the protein CASSILSTSGNTIYF.

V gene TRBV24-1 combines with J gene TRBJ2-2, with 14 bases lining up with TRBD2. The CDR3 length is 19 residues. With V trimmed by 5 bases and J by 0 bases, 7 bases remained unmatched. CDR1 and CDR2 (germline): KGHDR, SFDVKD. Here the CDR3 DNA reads TGTGCCACCAGTGGCCTGGGACTAGCGGGGGACGCGAACACCGGGGAGCTGTTTTTT. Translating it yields CATSGLGLAGDANTGELFF.

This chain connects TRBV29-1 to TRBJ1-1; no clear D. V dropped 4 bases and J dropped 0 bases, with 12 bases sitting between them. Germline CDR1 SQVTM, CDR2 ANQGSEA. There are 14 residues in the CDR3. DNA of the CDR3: TGCAGCGTTGTCATACGAATCTTGAACACTGAAGCTTTCTTT. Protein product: CSVVIRILNTEAFF.

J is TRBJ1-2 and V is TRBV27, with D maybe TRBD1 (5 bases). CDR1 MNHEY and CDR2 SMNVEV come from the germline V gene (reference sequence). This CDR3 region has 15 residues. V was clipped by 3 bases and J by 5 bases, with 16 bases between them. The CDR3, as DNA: TGTGCCAGCAGTTTGAACGGGGGTGTGATGTATGGCTACACCTTC. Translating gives CASSLNGGVMYGYTF.

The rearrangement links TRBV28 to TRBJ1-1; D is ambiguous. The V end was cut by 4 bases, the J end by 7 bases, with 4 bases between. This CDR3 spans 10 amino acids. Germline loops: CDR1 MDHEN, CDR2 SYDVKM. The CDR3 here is CASSSVEAFF. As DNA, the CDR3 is TGTGCCAGCAGTTCCGTTGAAGCTTTCTTT.

CDR3 sequence: CASRPTGGVNSPLHF. CDR3 in DNA: TGTGCCAGCAGACCGACAGGGGGGGTAAATTCACCCCTCCACTTT. V is TRBV14 and J is TRBJ1-6, with TRBD1 identical over 9 bases. With V trimmed by 6 bases and J by 7 bases, 7 bases remained unmatched. Germline CDR1 and CDR2: SGHDN and FVKESK. This CDR3 is built from 15 residues.

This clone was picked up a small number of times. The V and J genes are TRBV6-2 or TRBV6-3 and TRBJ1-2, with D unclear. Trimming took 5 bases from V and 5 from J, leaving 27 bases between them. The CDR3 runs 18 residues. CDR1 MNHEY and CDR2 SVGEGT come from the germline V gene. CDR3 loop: CASSPIGSAPSRNYGYTF. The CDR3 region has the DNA TGTGCCAGCAGTCCGATCGGGTCAGCGCCTTCGAGGAATTATGGCTACACCTTC.

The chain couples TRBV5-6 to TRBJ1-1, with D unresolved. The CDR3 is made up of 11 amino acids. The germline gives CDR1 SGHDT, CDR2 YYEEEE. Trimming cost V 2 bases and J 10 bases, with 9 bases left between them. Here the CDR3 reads CASSFKRVAFF. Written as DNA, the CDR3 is TGTGCCAGCAGCTTTAAACGGGTAGCTTTCTTT.

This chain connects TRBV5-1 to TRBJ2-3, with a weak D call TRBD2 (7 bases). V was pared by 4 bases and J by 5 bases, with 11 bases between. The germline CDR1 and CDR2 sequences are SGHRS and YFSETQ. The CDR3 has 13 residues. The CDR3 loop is CASSPGGLDTQYF. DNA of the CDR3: TGCGCCAGCAGCCCCGGGGGGCTAGATACGCAGTATTTT.

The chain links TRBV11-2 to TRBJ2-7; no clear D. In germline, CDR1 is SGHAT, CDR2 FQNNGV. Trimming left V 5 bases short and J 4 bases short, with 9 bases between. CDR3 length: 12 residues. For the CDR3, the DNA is TGTGCCAGCAGCCCAACCTCATACGAGCAGTACTTC. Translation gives CASSPTSYEQYF.

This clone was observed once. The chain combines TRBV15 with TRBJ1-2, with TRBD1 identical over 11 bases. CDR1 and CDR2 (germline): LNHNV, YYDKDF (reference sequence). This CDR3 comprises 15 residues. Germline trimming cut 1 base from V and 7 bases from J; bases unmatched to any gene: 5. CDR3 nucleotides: TGTGCCACCAGCAGAGGAGGGACAGGGGGATTTGGCTACACCTTC. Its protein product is CATSRGGTGGFGYTF.

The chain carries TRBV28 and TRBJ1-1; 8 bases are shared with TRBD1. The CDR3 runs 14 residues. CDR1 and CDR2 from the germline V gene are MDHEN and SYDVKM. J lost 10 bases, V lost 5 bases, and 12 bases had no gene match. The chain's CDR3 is CASSPDRGGKGAFF. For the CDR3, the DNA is TGTGCCAGCAGTCCCGACAGGGGAGGGAAGGGAGCTTTCTTT.

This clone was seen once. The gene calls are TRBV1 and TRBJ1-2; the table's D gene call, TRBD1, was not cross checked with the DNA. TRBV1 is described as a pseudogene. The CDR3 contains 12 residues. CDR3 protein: CTSSPGPRGYTF. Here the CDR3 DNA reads TGCACCAGCAGCCCAGGCCCTCGTGGCTACACCTTC.

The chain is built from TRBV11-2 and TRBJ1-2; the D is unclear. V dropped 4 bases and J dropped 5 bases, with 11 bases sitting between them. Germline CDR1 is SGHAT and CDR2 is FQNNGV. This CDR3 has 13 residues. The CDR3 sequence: CASSSHMGYGYTF. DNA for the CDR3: TGTGCCAGCAGCTCCCATATGGGGTATGGCTACACCTTC.

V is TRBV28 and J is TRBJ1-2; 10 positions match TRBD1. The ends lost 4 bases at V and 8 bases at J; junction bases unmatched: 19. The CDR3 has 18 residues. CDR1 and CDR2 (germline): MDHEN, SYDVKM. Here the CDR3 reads CASSSPRRDRGLANGYTF. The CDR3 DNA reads TGTGCCAGCAGTTCCCCCCGCCGGGACAGGGGATTAGCTAACGGCTACACCTTC.

The CDR3 DNA is TGTGCCAGCTCTCAGGGGGCGATCGCTGAAGCTTTCTTT. This encodes CASSQGAIAEAFF. The chain combines TRBV18 with TRBJ1-1, with 8 bases lining up with TRBD1. The CDR3 sequence is 13 residues long. Germline trimming cut 6 bases from V and 6 bases from J; bases unmatched to any gene: 6. Germline V gives CDR1 KGHSH, CDR2 LQKENI.

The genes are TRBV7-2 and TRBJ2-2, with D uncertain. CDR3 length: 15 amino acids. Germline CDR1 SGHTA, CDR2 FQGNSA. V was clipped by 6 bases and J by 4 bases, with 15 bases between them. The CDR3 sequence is CASRPVQWTTGELFF. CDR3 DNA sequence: TGTGCCAGCAGACCTGTCCAGTGGACCACCGGGGAGCTGTTTTTT.

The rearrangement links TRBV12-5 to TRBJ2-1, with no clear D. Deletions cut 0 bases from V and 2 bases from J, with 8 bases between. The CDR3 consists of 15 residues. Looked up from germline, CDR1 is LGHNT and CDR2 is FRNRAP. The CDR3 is CASGLVGITYNEQFF. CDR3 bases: TGTGCTAGTGGTTTGGTTGGGATCACCTACAATGAGCAGTTCTTC. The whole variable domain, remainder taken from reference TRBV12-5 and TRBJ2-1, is DARVTQTPRHKVTEMGQEVTMRCQPILGHNTVFWYRQTMMQGLELLAYFRNRAPLDDSGMPKDRFSAEMPDATLATLKIQPSEPRDSAVYFCASGLVGITYNEQFFGPGTRLTVL.

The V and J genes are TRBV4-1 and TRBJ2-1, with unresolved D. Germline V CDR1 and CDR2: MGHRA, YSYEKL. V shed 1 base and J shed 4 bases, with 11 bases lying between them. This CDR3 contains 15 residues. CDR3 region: CASSQGSRFYNEQFF. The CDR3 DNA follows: TGCGCCAGCAGCCAAGGAAGTAGATTTTACAATGAGCAGTTCTTC.